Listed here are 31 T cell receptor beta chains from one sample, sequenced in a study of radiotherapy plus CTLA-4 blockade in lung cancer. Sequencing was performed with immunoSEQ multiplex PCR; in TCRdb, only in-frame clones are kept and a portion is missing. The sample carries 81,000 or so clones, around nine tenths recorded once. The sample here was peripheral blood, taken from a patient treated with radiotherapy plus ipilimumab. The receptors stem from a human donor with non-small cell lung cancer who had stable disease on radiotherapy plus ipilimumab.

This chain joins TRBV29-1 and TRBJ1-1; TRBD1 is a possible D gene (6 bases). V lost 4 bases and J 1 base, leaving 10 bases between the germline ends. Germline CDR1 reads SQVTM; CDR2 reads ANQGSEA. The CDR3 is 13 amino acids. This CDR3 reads CSVGLRGNTEAFF. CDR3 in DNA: TGCAGCGTTGGACTCAGGGGGAACACTGAAGCTTTCTTT.

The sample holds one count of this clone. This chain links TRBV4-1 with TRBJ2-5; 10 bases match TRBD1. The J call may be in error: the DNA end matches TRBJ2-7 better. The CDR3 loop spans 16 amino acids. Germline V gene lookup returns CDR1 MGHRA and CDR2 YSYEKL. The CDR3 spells CASSQVPGTGAYEQYF. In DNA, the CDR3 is TGCGCCAGCAGCCAAGTGCCCGGGACAGGGGCCTACGAGCAGTACTTC.

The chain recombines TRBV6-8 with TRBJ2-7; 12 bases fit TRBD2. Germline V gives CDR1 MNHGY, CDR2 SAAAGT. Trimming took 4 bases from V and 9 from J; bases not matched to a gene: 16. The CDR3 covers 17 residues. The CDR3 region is CASSWEEGGLAGPGQYF. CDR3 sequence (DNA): TGTGCCAGCAGTTGGGAGGAAGGGGGACTAGCGGGCCCTGGGCAGTACTTC.

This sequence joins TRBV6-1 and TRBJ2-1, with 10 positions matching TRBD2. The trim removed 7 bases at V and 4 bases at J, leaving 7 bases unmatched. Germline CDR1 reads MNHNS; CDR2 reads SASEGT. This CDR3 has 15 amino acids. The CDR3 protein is CASTPSGRGYNEQFF. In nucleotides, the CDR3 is TGTGCCAGCACCCCAAGCGGGAGGGGGTACAATGAGCAGTTCTTC.

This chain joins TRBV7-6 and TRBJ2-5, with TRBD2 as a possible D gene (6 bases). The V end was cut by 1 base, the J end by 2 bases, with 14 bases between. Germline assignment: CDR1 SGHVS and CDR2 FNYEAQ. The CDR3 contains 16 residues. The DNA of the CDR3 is TGTGCCAGCAGCTTAGGGGTGGCAGGGACTCAAGAGACCCAGTACTTC. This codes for CASSLGVAGTQETQYF. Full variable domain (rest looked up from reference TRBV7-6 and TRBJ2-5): GAGVSQSPRYKVTKRGQDVALRCDPISGHVSLYWYRQALGQGPEFLTYFNYEAQQDKSGLPNDRFSAERPEGSISTLTIQRTEQRDSAMYRCASSLGVAGTQETQYFGPGTRLLVL.

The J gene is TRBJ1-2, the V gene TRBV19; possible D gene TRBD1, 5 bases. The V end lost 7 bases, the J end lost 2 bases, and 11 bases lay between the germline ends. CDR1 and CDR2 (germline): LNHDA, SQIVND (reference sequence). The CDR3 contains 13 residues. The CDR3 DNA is TGTGCCAGTAACGTCGGGACCAACTATGGCTACACCTTC. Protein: CASNVGTNYGYTF.

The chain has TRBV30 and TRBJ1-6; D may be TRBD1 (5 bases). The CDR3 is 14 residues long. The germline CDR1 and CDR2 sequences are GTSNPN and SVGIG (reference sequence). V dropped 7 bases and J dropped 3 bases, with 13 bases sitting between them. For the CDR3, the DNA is TGTGCCTTCCAGCAGGGCCTCTATAATTCACCCCTCCACTTT. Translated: CAFQQGLYNSPLHF.

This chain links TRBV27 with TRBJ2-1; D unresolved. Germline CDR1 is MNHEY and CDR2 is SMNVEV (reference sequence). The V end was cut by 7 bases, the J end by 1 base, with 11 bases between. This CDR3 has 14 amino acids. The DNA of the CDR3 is TGTGCCAGCAAAAGGAATCCGTCCTACAATGAGCAGTTCTTC. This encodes CASKRNPSYNEQFF.

CDR3 loop: CARQSCLHIQYF. The CDR3 bases are TGTGCCAGGCAATCCTGCCTCCACATTCAGTACTTC. The rearrangement uses TRBV5-4 and TRBJ2-4; the D is unclear. The CDR3 spans 12 residues. V was cut by 8 bases and J by 8 bases, with 14 bases left in between. Germline loops: CDR1 SGHNT, CDR2 YYREEE (reference sequence).

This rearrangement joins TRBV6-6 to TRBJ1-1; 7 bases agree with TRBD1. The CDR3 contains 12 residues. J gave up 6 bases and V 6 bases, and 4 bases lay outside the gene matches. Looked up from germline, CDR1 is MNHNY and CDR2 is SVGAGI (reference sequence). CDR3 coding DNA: TGTGCCAGCAGAAGACAGGGTGCTGAAGCTTTCTTT. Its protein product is CASRRQGAEAFF.

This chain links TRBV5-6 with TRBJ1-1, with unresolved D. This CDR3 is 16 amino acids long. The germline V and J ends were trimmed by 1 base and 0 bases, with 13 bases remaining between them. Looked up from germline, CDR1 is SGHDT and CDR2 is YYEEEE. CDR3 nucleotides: TGTGCCAGCAGCTTGTATGGCAGCATCATGAACACTGAAGCTTTCTTT. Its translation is CASSLYGSIMNTEAFF.

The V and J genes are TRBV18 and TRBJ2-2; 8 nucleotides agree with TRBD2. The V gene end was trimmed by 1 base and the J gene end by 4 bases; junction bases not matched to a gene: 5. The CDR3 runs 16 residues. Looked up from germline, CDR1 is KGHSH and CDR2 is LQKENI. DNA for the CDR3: TGTGCCAGCTCACCACAGGGAGCGGGGGCCACCGGGGAGCTGTTTTTT. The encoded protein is CASSPQGAGATGELFF.

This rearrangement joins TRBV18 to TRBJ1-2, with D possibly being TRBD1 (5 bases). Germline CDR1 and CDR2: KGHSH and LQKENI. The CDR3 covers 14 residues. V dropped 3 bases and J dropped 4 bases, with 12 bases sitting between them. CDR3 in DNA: TGTGCCAGCTCACCGACGGGGCGGATCTATGGCTACACCTTC. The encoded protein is CASSPTGRIYGYTF.

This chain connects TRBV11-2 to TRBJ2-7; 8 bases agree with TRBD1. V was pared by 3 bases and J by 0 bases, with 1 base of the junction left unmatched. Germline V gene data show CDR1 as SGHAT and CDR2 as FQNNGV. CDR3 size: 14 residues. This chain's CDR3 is CASSLGQVSYEQYF. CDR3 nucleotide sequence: TGTGCCAGCAGCTTGGGACAGGTCTCCTACGAGCAGTACTTC.

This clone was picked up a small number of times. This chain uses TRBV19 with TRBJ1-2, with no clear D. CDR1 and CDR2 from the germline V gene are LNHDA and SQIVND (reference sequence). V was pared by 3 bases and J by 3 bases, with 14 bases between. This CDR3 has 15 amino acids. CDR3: CASSIEGGAHYGYTF. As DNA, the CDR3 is TGTGCCAGTAGTATTGAGGGCGGAGCCCACTATGGCTACACCTTC. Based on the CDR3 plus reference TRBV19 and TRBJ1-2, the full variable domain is DGGITQSPKYLFRKEGQNVTLSCEQNLNHDAMYWYRQDPGQGLRLIYYSQIVNDFQKGDIAEGYSVSREKKESFPLTVTSAQKNPTAFYLCASSIEGGAHYGYTFGSGTRLTVV.

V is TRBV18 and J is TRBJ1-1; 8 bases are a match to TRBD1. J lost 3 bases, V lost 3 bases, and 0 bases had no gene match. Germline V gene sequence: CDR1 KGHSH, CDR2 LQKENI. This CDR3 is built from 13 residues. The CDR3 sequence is CASSPDRDTEAFF. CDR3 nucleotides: TGTGCCAGCTCACCGGACAGGGACACTGAAGCTTTCTTT. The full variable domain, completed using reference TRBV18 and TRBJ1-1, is NAGVMQNPRHLVRRRGQEARLRCSPMKGHSHVYWYRQLPEEGLKFMVYLQKENIIDESGMPKERFSAEFPKEGPSILRIQQVVRGDSAAYFCASSPDRDTEAFFGQGTRLTVV.

The CDR3: CATRRTGTALLRMNEKLFF. The DNA of the CDR3 is TGTGCCACCAGGAGAACCGGGACAGCCCTACTTCGGATGAATGAAAAACTGTTTTTT. J is TRBJ1-4 and V is TRBV27; TRBD1 aligns across 7 bases. CDR3 length: 19 amino acids. The germline CDR1 and CDR2 sequences are MNHEY and SMNVEV (reference sequence). The ends lost 10 bases at V and 5 bases at J; junction bases unmatched: 25.

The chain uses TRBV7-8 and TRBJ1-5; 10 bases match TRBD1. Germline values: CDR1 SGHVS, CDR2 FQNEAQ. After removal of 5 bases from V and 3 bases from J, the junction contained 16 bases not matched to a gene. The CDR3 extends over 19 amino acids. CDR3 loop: CASSDTSRDRGGINQPQHF. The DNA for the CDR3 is TGTGCCAGCAGCGATACTTCTAGGGACAGGGGTGGTATCAATCAGCCCCAGCATTTT. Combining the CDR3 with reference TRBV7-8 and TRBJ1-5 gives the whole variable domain GAGVSQSPRYKVAKRGQDVALRCDPISGHVSLFWYQQALGQGPEFLTYFQNEAQLDKSGLPSDRFFAERPEGSVSTLKIQRTQQEDSAVYLCASSDTSRDRGGINQPQHFGDGTRLSIL.

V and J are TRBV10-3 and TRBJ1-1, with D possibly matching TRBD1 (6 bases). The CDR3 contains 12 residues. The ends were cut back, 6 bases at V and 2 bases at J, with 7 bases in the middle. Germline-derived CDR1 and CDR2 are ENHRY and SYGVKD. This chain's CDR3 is CAIRTGNTEAFF. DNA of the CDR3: TGTGCCATCAGGACAGGAAACACTGAAGCTTTCTTT.

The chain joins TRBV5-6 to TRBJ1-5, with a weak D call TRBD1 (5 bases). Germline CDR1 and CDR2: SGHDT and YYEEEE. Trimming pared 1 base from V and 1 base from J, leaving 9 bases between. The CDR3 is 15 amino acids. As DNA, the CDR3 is TGTGCCAGCAGCTTGCCCAGGGAAAGCAATCAGCCCCAGCATTTT. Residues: CASSLPRESNQPQHF.

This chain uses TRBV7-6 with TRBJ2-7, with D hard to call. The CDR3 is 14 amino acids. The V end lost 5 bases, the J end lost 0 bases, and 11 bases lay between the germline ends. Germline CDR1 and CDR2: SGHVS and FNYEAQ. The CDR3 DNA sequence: TGTGCCAGCAGCCCGTGGACGTCCTCCTACGAGCAGTACTTC. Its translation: CASSPWTSSYEQYF.

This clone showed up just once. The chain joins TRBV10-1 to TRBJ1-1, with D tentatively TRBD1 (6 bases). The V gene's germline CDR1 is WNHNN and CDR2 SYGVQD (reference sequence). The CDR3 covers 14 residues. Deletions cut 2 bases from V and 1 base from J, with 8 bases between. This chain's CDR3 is CASSEKGENTEAFF. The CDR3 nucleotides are TGCGCCAGCAGTGAGAAGGGGGAGAACACTGAAGCTTTCTTT.

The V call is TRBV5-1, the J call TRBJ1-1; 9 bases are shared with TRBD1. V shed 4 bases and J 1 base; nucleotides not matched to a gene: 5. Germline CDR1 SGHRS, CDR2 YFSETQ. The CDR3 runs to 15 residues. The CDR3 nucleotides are TGCGCCAGCAGCGGGACGGGACAGGGGAACACTGAAGCTTTCTTT. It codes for CASSGTGQGNTEAFF.

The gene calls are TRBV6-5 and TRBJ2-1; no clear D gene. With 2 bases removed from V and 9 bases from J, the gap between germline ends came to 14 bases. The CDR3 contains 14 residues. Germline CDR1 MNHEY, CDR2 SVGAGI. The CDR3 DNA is TGTGCCAGCAGTTACGGTTCCGCCCCGGGTGAGCAGTTCTTC. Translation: CASSYGSAPGEQFF.

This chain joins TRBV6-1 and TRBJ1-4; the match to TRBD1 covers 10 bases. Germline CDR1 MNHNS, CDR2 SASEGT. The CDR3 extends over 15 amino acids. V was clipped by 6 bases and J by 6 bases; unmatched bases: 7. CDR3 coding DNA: TGTGCCAGCAGCGCAGCCGGGACAGGGGATGAAAAACTGTTTTTT. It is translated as CASSAAGTGDEKLFF.

The chain's CDR3 is CASSSSRPQGDTQYF. The CDR3 region has the DNA TGTGCCAGCAGTTCATCGCGGCCCCAAGGAGATACGCAGTATTTT. The V call is TRBV5-4, the J call TRBJ2-3; D gene uncertain. CDR1 is SGHNT and CDR2 is YYREEE in the germline V gene (reference sequence). The CDR3 totals 15 residues. The germline V and J ends were trimmed by 5 bases and 5 bases, with 18 bases remaining between them.

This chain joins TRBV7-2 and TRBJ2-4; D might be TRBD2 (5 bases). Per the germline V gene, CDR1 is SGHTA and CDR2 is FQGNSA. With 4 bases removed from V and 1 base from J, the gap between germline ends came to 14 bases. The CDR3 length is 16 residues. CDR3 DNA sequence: TGTGCCAGCAGCTCGGACTCCTCCGGGGCCAAAAACATTCAGTACTTC. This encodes CASSSDSSGAKNIQYF.

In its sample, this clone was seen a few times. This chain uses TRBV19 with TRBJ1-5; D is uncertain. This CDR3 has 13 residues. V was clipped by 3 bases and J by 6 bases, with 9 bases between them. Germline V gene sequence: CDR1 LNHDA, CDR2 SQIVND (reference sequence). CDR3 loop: CASSISPSQPQHF. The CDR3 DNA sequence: TGTGCCAGTAGTATTTCTCCCAGTCAGCCCCAGCATTTT.

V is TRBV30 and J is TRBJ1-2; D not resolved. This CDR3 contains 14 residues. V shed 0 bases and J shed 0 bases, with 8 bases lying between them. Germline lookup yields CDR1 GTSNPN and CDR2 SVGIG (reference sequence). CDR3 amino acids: CAWSVARSNYGYTF. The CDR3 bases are TGTGCCTGGAGTGTCGCCAGGTCTAACTATGGCTACACCTTC.

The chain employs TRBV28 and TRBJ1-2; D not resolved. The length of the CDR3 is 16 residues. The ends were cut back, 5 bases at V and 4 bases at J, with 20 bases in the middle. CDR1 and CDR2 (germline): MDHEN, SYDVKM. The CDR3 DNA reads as TGTGCCAGCAGTCTACCAAGCACTACAGCTATCTATGGCTACACCTTC. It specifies CASSLPSTTAIYGYTF.

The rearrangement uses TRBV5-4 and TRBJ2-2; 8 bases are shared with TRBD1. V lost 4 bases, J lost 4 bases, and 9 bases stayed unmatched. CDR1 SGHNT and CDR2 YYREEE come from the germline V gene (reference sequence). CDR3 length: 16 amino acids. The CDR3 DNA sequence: TGTGCCAGCAGCCCACCGGGTACAGGGGGCACCGGGGAGCTGTTTTTT. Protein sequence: CASSPPGTGGTGELFF. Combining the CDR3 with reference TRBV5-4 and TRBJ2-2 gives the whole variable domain ETGVTQSPTHLIKTRGQQVTLRCSSQSGHNTVSWYQQALGQGPQFIFQYYREEENGRGNFPPRFSGLQFPNYSSELNVNALELDDSALYLCASSPPGTGGTGELFFGEGSRLTVL.